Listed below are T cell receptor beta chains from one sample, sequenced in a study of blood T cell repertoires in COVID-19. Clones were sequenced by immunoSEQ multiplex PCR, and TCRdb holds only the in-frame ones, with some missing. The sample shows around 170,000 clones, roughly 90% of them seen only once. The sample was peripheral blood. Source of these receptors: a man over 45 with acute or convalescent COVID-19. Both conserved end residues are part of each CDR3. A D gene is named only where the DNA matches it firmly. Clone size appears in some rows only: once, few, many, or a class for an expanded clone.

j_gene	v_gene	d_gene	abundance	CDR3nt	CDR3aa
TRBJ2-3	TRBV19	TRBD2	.	TGTGCCAGTAGTGAGGGACTAGCGGGAATCCATCCTGCCGTGGATACGCAGTATTTT	CASSEGLAGIHPAVDTQYF
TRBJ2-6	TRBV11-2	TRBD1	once	TGTGCCAGCAGCCAACGGACAGGTGCCCTTTCTGGGGCCAACGTCCTGACTTTC	CASSQRTGALSGANVLTF
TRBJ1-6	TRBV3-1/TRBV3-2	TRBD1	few	TGTGCCAGCAGCCAAGGACAGGGGGCGCTGACCTATAATTCACCCCTCCACTTT	CASSQGQGALTYNSPLHF
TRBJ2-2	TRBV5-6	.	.	TGTGCCAGCAGCCCGCCACAGGGAAAAGACTACACCGGGGAGCTGTTTTTT	CASSPPQGKDYTGELFF
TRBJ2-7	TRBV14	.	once	TGTGCCAGCAGCCCCGGGTGGAACGAGCAGTACTTC	CASSPGWNEQYF
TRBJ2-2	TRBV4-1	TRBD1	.	TGCGCCAGCAGCCAAGGCCGGGGACAGGAATACACCGGGGAGCTGTTTTTT	CASSQGRGQEYTGELFF
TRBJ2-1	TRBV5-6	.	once	TGTGCCAGCAGCTTGTCCCCCTCCGGCAATGAGCAGTTCTTC	CASSLSPSGNEQFF
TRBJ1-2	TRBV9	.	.	TGTGCCAGCAGCGAGGGAAGGACAGATGGCTACACCTTC	CASSEGRTDGYTF
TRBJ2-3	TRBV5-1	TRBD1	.	TGCGCCAGCAGCTTTGACAGGGCGGGCACAGATACGCAGTATTTT	CASSFDRAGTDTQYF
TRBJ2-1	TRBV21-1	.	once	TGTGCCAGCAGCCCCCCGGGTGTGGATGAGCAGTTCTTC	CASSPPGVDEQFF
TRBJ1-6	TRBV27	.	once	TGTGCCAGCAGGCGCCAGGATTCACCCCTCCACTTT	CASRRQDSPLHF
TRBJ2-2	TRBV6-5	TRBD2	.	TGTGCCAGCAGTTATAGCGGGAGAACCGGGGAGCTGTTTTTT	CASSYSGRTGELFF
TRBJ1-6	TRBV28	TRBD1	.	TGTGCCAGCAGTTTGTCACAGGGGGATTCACCCCTCCACTTT	CASSLSQGDSPLHF
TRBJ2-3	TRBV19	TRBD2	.	TGTGCCAGTAGTGTTTTAGCGGGAGGGCCCGTAGATACGCAGTATTTT	CASSVLAGGPVDTQYF
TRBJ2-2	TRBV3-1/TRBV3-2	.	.	TGTGCCAGCAGCGCAGGTCGGGGGAGGCTTGACACCGGGGAGCTGTTTTTT	CASSAGRGRLDTGELFF
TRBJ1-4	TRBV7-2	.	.	TGTGCCAGCAGCTTGGGAGGGACTAATGAAAAACTGTTTTTT	CASSLGGTNEKLFF
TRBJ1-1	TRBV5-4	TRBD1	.	TGTGCCAGCAGCTTGGCCGGGACAGGGGGCACTGAAGCTTTCTTT	CASSLAGTGGTEAFF
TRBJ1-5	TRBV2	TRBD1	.	TGTGCCAGCAGGAGGACAGGGACATATCAGCCCCAGCATTTT	CASRRTGTYQPQHF
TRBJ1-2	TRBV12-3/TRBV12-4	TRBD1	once	TGTGCCAGCAGCCGGGACAGGGCCTATGGCTACACCTTC	CASSRDRAYGYTF
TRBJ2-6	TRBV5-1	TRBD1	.	TGCGCCAGCAGCTTTGGGACAGGCAACTCTGGGGCCAACGTCCTGACTTTC	CASSFGTGNSGANVLTF
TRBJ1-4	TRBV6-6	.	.	TGTGCCAGCAGTCGGCAGGGTCTGGGCCATAAAGATGAAAAACTGTTTTTT	CASSRQGLGHKDEKLFF
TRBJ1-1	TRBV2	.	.	TGTGCCCGGGACACAGACACTGAAGCTTTCTTT	CARDTDTEAFF